What follows describes a single T cell receptor beta chain. CDR1 is MNHEY, CDR2 SMNVEV, per germline (reference sequence). Trimming stripped 0 bases from V and 4 bases from J, with 9 bases between. There are 15 residues in the CDR3. Sequenced by immunoSEQ multiplex PCR; TCRdb stores in-frame clones only, minus some. The sample consists of about 110,000 clones, 60% to 85% of them appearing once. The data derive from a study of PD-1 blockade in mismatch repair-deficient tumors. The chain carries TRBV27 and TRBJ1-4; D unresolved. The input for sequencing was peripheral blood, taken 60 weeks after starting pembrolizumab. The receptor comes from an adult with mismatch repair-deficient cancer. The CDR3 here is CASSLSRAVNEKLFF. In nucleotides, the CDR3 is TGTGCCAGCAGTTTATCCCGGGCTGTTAATGAAAAACTGTTTTTT.